This entry features one TCR beta chain sequence. The target antigen is unknown. Germline CDR1 SGHNT, CDR2 YYREEE (reference sequence). V shed 0 bases and J shed 3 bases, with 6 bases lying between them. The CDR3 is made up of 13 amino acids. The data were obtained in a study of neoadjuvant nivolumab and ipilimumab in lung cancer. Study in general: Nivolumab 3 mg/kg was given days 1, 15 and 29, plus ipilimumab 1 mg/kg day 1 in combination. Study-wide points: From pretherapy to surgery, tumor richness and clonality rose with dual therapy. TCR richness and clonality were higher in tumors than adjacent uninvolved lung.

Data came from immunoSEQ multiplex PCR; TCRdb stores just in-frame clones and leaves some out. In the table there are 15,000 to 20,000 clones, around three quarters of which are singletons. This receptor was obtained from an adult with non-small cell lung cancer. Material: tumor tissue, obtained after neoadjuvant nivolumab, alone or with ipilimumab, at or shortly before surgery. The chain couples TRBV5-4 to TRBJ2-5; unclear D gene. Here the CDR3 reads CASSLDRKETQYF. The DNA of the CDR3 is TGTGCCAGCAGCTTGGACAGAAAAGAGACCCAGTACTTC.